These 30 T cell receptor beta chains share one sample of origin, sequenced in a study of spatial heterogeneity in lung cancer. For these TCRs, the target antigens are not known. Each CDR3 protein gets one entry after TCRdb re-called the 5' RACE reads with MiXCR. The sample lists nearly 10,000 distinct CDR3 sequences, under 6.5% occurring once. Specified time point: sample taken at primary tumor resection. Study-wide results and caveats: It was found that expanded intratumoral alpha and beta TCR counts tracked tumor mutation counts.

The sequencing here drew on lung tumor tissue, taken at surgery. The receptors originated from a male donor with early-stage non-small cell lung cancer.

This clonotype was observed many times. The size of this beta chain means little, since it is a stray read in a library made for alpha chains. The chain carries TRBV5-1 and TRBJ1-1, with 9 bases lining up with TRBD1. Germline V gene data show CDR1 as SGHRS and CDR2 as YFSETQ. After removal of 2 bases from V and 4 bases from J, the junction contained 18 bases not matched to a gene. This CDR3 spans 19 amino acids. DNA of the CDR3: TGCGCCAGCAGCTTTGCTGCTCCCAACAGGGGGCCTTTGATCACTGAAGCTTTCTTT. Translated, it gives CASSFAAPNRGPLITEAFF.

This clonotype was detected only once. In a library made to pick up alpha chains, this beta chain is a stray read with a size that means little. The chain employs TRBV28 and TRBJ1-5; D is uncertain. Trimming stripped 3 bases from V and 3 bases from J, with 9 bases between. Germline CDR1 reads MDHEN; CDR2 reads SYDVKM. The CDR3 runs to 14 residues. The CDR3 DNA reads TGTGCCAGCAGTTTGGACTCATTCAATCAGCCCCAGCATTTT. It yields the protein CASSLDSFNQPQHF.

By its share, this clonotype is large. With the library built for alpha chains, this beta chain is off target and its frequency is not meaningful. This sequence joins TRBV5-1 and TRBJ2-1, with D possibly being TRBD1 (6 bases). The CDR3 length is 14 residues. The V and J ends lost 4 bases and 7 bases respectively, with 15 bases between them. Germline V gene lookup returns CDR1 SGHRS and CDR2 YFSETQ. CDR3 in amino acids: CASSLRTDWNEQFF. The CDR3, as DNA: TGCGCCAGCAGCCTTCGGACAGACTGGAATGAGCAGTTCTTC. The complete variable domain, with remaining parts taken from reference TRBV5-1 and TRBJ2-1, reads KAGVTQTPRYLIKTRGQQVTLSCSPISGHRSVSWYQQTPGQGLQFLFEYFSETQRNKGNFPGRFSGRQFSNSRSEMNVSTLELGDSALYLCASSLRTDWNEQFFGPGTRLTVL.

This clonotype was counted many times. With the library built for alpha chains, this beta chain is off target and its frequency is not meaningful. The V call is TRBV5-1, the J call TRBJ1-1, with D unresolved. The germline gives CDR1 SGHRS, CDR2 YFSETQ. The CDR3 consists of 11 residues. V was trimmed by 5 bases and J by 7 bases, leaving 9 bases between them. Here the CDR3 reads CASSGSGEAFF. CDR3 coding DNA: TGCGCCAGCAGTGGGTCGGGTGAAGCTTTCTTT.

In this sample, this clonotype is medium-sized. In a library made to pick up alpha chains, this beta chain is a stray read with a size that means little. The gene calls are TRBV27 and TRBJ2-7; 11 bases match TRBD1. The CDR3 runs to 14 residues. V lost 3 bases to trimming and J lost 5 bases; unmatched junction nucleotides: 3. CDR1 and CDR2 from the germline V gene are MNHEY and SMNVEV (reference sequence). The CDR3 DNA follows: TGTGCCAGCAGTTTCGGGACAGGGGGAGACGAGCAGTACTTC. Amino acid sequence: CASSFGTGGDEQYF.

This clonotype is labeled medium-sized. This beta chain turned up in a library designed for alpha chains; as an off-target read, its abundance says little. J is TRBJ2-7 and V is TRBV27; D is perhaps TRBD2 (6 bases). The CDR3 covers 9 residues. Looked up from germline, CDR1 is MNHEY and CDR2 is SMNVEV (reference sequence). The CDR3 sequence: CASTSGGAV. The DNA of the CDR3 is TGTGCCAGCACGTCCGGCGGGGCGGTC.

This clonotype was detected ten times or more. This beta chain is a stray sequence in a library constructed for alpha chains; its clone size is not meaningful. CDR3 sequence reads: CSAPARGGNYGYTF. The CDR3 DNA reads TGCAGTGCCCCCGCCAGGGGTGGGAACTATGGCTACACCTTC. V usage is TRBV20-1 and J usage is TRBJ1-2; D might be TRBD1 (6 bases). The V gene lost 6 bases and the J gene lost 2 bases, with 16 bases spanning the gap. The CDR3 spans 14 residues. The V gene's germline CDR1 is DFQATT and CDR2 SNEGSKA (reference sequence).

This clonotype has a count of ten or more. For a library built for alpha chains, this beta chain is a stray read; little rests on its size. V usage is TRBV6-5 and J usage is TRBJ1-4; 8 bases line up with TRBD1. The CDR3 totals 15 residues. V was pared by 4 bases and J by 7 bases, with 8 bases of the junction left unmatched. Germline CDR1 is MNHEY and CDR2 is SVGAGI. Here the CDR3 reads CASSSQGAGAEKLFF. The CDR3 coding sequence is TGTGCCAGCAGTTCCCAGGGGGCCGGGGCTGAAAAACTGTTTTTT.

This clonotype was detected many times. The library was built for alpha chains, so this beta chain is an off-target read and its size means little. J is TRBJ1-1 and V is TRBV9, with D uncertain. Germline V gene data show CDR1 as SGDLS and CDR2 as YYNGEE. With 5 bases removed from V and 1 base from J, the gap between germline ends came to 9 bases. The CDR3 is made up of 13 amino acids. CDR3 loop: CASRWLENTEAFF. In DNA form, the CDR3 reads TGTGCCAGCAGGTGGTTAGAGAACACTGAAGCTTTCTTT.

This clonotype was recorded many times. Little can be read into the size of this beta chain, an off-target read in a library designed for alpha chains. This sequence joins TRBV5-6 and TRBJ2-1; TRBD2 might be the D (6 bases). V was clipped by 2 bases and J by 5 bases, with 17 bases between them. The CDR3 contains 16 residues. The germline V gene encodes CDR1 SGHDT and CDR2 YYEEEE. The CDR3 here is CASSFWMGGLHNEQFF. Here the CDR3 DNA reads TGTGCCAGCAGCTTTTGGATGGGAGGCCTCCACAATGAGCAGTTCTTC.

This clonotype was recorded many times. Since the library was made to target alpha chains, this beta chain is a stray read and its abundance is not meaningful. The chain's CDR3 is CATSGTGEGLQETQYF. The CDR3 DNA follows: TGTGCCACCTCCGGGACAGGGGAAGGGCTGCAAGAGACCCAGTACTTC. The rearrangement uses TRBV10-3 and TRBJ2-5, with 10 bases identical to TRBD1. Germline V lookup: CDR1 ENHRY, CDR2 SYGVKD. The CDR3 is 16 residues long. The junction had 13 bases not matched to a gene; V was cut back by 10 bases and J by 2 bases.

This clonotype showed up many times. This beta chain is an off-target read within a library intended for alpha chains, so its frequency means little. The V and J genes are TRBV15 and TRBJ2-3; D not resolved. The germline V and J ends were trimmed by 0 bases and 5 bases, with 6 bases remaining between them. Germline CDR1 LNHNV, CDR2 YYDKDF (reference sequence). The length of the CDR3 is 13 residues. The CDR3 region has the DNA TGTGCCACCAGCAGAGAGACTGGAGATACGCAGTATTTT. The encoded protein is CATSRETGDTQYF.

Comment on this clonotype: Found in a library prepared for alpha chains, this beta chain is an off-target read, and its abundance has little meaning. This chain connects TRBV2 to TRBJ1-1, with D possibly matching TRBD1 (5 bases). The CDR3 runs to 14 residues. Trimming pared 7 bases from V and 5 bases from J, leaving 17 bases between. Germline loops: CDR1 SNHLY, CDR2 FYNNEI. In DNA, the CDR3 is TGTGCCAGCAAGGGTGGGGCGGCCACTACTGAAGCTTTCTTT. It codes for CASKGGAATTEAFF.

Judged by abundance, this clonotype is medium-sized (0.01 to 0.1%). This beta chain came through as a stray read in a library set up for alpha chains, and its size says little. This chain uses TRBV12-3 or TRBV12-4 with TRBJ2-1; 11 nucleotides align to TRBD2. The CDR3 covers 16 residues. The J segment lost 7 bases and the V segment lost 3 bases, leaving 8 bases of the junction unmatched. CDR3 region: CASSFYSGRALNEQFF. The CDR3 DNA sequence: TGTGCCAGCAGTTTTTATAGCGGGAGGGCCTTGAATGAGCAGTTCTTC.

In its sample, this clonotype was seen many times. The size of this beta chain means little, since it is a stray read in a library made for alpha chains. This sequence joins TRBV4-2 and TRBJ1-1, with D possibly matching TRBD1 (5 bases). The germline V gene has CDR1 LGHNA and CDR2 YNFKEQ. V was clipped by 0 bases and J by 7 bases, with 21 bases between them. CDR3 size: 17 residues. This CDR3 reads CASSQDALGAAPYEAFF. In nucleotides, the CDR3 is TGTGCCAGCAGCCAAGATGCTTTAGGGGCCGCCCCCTATGAAGCTTTCTTT.

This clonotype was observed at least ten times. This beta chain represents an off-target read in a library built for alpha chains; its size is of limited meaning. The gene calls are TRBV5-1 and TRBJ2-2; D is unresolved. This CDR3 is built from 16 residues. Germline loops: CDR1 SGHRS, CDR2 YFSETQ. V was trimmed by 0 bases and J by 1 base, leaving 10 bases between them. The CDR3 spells CASSLERSENTGELFF. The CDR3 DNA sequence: TGCGCCAGCAGCTTGGAACGGTCCGAGAACACCGGGGAGCTGTTTTTT.

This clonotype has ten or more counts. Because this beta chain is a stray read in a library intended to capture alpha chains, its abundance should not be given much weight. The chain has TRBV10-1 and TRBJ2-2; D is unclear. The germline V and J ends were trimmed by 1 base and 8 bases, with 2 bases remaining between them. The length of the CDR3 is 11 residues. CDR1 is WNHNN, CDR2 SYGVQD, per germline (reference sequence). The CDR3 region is CASSELGELFF. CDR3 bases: TGCGCCAGCAGTGAGTTGGGGGAGCTGTTTTTT.

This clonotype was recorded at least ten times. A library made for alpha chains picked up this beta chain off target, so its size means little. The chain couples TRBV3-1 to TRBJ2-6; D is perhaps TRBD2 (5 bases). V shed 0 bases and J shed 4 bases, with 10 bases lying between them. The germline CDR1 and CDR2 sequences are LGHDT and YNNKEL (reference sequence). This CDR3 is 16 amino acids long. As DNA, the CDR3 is TGTGCCAGCAGCCAAGAACGAGGGTTCGGGGCCAACGTCCTGACTTTC. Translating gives CASSQERGFGANVLTF.

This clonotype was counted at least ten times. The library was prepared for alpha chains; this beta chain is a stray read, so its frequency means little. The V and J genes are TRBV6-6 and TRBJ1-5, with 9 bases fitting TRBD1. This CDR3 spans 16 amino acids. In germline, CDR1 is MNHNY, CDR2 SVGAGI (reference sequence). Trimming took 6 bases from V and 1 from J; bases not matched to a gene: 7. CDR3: CASSRTGQGSNQPQHF. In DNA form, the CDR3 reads TGTGCCAGCAGCCGAACAGGACAGGGGAGCAATCAGCCCCAGCATTTT.

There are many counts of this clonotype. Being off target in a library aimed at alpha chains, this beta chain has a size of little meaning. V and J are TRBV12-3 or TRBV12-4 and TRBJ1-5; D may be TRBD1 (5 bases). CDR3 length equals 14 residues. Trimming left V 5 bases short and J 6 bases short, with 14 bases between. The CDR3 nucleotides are TGTGCCAGCAGTCACAGGTCTCGCGGTCAGCCCCAGCATTTT. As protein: CASSHRSRGQPQHF.

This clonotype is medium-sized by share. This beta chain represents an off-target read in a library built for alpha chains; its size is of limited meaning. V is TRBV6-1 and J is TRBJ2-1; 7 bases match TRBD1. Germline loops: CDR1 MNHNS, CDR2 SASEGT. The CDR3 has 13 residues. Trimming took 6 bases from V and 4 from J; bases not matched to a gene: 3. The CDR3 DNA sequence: TGTGCCAGCAGATGGGGACAGTACAATGAGCAGTTCTTC. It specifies CASRWGQYNEQFF.

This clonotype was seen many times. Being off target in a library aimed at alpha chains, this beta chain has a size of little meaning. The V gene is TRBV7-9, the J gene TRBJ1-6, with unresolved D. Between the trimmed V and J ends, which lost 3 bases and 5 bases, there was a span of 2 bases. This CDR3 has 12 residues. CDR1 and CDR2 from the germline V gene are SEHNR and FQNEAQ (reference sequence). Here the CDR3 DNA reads TGTGCCAGCAGCTTCCATAATTCACCCCTCCACTTT. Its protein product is CASSFHNSPLHF. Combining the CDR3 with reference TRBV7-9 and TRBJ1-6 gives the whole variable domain DTGVSQNPRHKITKRGQNVTFRCDPISEHNRLYWYRQTLGQGPEFLTYFQNEAQLEKSRLLSDRFSAERPKGSFSTLEIQRTEQGDSAMYLCASSFHNSPLHFGNGTRLTVT.

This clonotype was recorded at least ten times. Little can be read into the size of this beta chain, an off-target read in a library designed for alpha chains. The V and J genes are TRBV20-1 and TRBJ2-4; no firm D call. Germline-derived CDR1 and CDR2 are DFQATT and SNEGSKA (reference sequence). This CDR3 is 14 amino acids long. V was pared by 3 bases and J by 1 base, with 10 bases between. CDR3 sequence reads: CSASWSLAKNIQYF. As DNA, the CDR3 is TGCAGTGCTAGCTGGAGTCTCGCCAAAAACATTCAGTACTTC.

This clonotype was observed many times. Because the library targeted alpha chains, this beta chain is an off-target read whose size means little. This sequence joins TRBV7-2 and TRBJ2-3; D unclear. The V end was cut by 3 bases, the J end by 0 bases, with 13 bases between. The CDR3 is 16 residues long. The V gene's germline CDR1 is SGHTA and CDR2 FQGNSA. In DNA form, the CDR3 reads TGTGCCAGCAGCTTTATGGCACTCACTAGCACAGATACGCAGTATTTT. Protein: CASSFMALTSTDTQYF.

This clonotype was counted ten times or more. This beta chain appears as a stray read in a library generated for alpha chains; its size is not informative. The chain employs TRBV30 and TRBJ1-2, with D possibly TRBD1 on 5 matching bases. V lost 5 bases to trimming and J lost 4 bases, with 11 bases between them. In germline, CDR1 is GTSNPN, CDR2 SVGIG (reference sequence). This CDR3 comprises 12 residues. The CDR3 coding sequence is TGTGCCTGGGTCTTAGGGACCTATGGCTACACCTTC. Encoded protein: CAWVLGTYGYTF.

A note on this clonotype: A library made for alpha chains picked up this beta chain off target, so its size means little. The CDR3 sequence is CASSYSRREGPDEQFF. The CDR3 coding sequence is TGTGCCAGCAGTTACTCGAGGCGGGAGGGCCCCGATGAGCAGTTCTTC. The chain carries TRBV6-5 and TRBJ2-1; 9 nucleotides agree with TRBD2. The germline V gene has CDR1 MNHEY and CDR2 SVGAGI. This CDR3 contains 16 residues. V shed 0 bases, J shed 8 bases, and the junction held 8 bases outside the gene matches.

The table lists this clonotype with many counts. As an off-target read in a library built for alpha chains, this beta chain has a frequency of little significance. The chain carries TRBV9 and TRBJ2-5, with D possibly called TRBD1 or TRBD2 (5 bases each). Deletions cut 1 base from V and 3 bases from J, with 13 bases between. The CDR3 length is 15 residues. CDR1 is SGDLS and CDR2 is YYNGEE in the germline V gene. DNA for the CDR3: TGTGCCAGCAGCGTACGAGGGGCTGTCGAAGAGACCCAGTACTTC. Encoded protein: CASSVRGAVEETQYF.

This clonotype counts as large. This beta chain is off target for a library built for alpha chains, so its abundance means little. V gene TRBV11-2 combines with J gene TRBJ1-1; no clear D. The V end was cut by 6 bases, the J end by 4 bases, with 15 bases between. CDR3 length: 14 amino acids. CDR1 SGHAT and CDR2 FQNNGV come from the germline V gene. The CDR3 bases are TGTGCCAGCAGAATTCAACCGGTAGGCACTGAAGCTTTCTTT. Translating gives CASRIQPVGTEAFF. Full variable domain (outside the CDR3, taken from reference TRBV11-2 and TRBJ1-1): EAGVAQSPRYKIIEKRQSVAFWCNPISGHATLYWYQQILGQGPKLLIQFQNNGVVDDSQLPKDRFSAERLKGVDSTLKIQPAKLEDSAVYLCASRIQPVGTEAFFGQGTRLTVV.

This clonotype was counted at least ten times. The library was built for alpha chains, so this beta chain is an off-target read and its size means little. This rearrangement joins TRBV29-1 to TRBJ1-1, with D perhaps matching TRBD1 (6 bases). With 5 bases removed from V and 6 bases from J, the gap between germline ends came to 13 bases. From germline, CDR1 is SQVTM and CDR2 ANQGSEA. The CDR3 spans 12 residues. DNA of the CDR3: TGCAGCGTTAACCGGGACAAATCTGAAGCTTTCTTT. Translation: CSVNRDKSEAFF.

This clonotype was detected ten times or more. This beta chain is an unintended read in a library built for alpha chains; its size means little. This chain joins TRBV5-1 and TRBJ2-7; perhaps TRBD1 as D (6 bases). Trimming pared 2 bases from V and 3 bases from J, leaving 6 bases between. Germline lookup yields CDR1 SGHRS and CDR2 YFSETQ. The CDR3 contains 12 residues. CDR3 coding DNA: TGCGCCAGCAGCTTACAGGGCTACGAGCAGTACTTC. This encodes CASSLQGYEQYF.